The 29 T cell receptor beta chains below all came from one sample that was sequenced in a study of shared clonotypes between healthy human individuals. The protocol was immunoSEQ multiplex PCR, while the TCRdb copy is restricted to in-frame clones and leaves out a portion. The data contain about 580,000 clones, 95% to 98% of them singletons. Naive CD8 isolation took CD45RO-negative cells positively selected for CCR7 and excluded terminally differentiated effector memory CD45RA+ cells. The specimen was naive CD8+ T cells sorted from blood. These receptors originate from a man in his thirties or forties in good health.

The chain combines TRBV27 with TRBJ1-1; D is ambiguous. Germline V gives CDR1 MNHEY, CDR2 SMNVEV (reference sequence). V lost 6 bases and J lost 2, with 4 bases in between. The CDR3 is 11 amino acids. The CDR3 coding sequence is TGTGCCAGCAGAAAAAACACTGAAGCTTTCTTT. Translating gives CASRKNTEAFF.

This chain uses TRBV4-1 with TRBJ2-3, with D perhaps matching TRBD1 (5 bases). This CDR3 has 14 amino acids. Germline CDR1 MGHRA, CDR2 YSYEKL. The V gene lost 1 base and the J gene lost 5 bases, with 10 bases spanning the gap. The CDR3 sequence is CASSQATEVDTQYF. The CDR3 nucleotides read TGCGCCAGCAGCCAAGCGACAGAAGTAGATACGCAGTATTTT.

This clone was seen once. This rearrangement joins TRBV7-8 to TRBJ2-5; D call uncertain. Germline V CDR1 and CDR2: SGHVS, FQNEAQ. Trimming removed 10 bases at V and 0 bases at J, with 18 bases between. The CDR3 runs to 15 residues. The CDR3 sequence: CATSPVSPYQETQYF. DNA for the CDR3: TGTGCCACCTCCCCGGTTAGCCCGTACCAAGAGACCCAGTACTTC.

In DNA form, the CDR3 reads TGTGCCATCAGTACCCGGGACACAACCTACGAGCAGTACTTC. Translating gives CAISTRDTTYEQYF. The chain has TRBV10-3 and TRBJ2-7, with D possibly being TRBD1 (6 bases). CDR1 and CDR2 from the germline V gene are ENHRY and SYGVKD. V was cut by 5 bases and J by 2 bases, with 13 bases left in between. CDR3 length: 14 residues.

CDR3 amino acids: CASSWTSGSNEQFF. The CDR3 DNA reads TGCGCCAGCAGTTGGACTAGCGGGAGCAATGAGCAGTTCTTC. V usage is TRBV10-2 and J usage is TRBJ2-1; 13 nucleotides agree with TRBD2. The germline V gene has CDR1 WSHSY and CDR2 SAAADI. Trimming took 5 bases from V and 6 from J; bases not matched to a gene: 1. The CDR3 has 14 amino acids.

CDR3 sequence reads: CASSHNNEQFF. In DNA, the CDR3 is TGTGCCAGCAGCCACAACAATGAGCAGTTCTTC. The chain employs TRBV9 and TRBJ2-1; no reliable D call. V was clipped by 4 bases and J by 5 bases, with 4 bases between them. The CDR3 has 11 residues. Germline V gives CDR1 SGDLS, CDR2 YYNGEE.

Remarks on this clone: This specimen includes other DNA sequences encoding the same CDR3. The chain couples TRBV27 to TRBJ2-7; D may be TRBD2 (5 bases). Trimming removed 6 bases from V and 5 bases from J, with 11 bases in between. The CDR3 runs 12 residues. The germline V gene encodes CDR1 MNHEY and CDR2 SMNVEV (reference sequence). In DNA, the CDR3 is TGTGCCAGCAGCCTTTTGGGAGACGAGCAGTACTTC. It is translated as CASSLLGDEQYF.

This clone is a singleton in its sample. In DNA, the CDR3 is TGTGCCAGCAGCGATCAGAGTAGCTCCTACAATGAGCAGTTCTTC. It encodes CASSDQSSSYNEQFF. J is TRBJ2-1 and V is TRBV7-3; no clear D. The germline CDR1 and CDR2 sequences are SGHTA and FQGTGA. The CDR3 has 15 residues. Trimming took off 5 bases at V and 0 bases at J, with 11 bases between the two ends.

J is TRBJ1-1 and V is TRBV7-6, with TRBD1 matching 7 bases. V trimming: 5 bases; J trimming: 4 bases; junction bases outside the gene matches: 7. CDR1 is SGHVS, CDR2 FNYEAQ, per germline. This CDR3 is built from 14 residues. This CDR3 reads CASSTNRGSTEAFF. The DNA of the CDR3 is TGTGCCAGCAGCACAAACAGGGGTTCCACTGAAGCTTTCTTT.

The chain joins TRBV7-9 to TRBJ1-3, with D perhaps matching TRBD1 (6 bases). CDR3 size: 17 residues. The germline CDR1 and CDR2 sequences are SEHNR and FQNEAQ (reference sequence). Trimming pared 3 bases from V and 0 bases from J, leaving 15 bases between. In DNA, the CDR3 is TGTGCCAGCAGCTTGGGATCGACAGGCCCCTCTGGAAACACCATATATTTT. It is translated as CASSLGSTGPSGNTIYF.

The rearrangement joins TRBV7-6 to TRBJ2-5; D is uncertain. With 3 bases removed from V and 5 bases from J, the gap between germline ends came to 7 bases. The CDR3 length is 12 residues. Germline CDR1 reads SGHVS; CDR2 reads FNYEAQ. Here the CDR3 DNA reads TGTGCCAGCAGCTTTTTACAGGAGACCCAGTACTTC. Amino acid sequence: CASSFLQETQYF.

This sequence joins TRBV29-1 and TRBJ2-5, with 10 bases identical to TRBD1. Trimming took 7 bases from V and 1 from J; bases not matched to a gene: 3. The length of the CDR3 is 13 residues. Germline CDR1 is SQVTM and CDR2 is ANQGSEA. CDR3 nucleotide sequence: TGCAGCGCCGGACAGGGGGTCCAAGAGACCCAGTACTTC. Translated: CSAGQGVQETQYF.

The chain recombines TRBV27 with TRBJ2-7; 7 bases line up with TRBD2. The CDR3 runs to 15 residues. Germline-derived CDR1 and CDR2 are MNHEY and SMNVEV (reference sequence). The V and J ends lost 4 bases and 2 bases, in that order; junction bases with no gene match: 8. CDR3 loop: CASSSSSGHTYEQYF. For the CDR3, the DNA is TGTGCCAGCAGTTCCTCTAGCGGACACACCTACGAGCAGTACTTC.

The rearrangement links TRBV11-2 to TRBJ2-1; D not certain. The CDR3 has 14 amino acids. Looked up from germline, CDR1 is SGHAT and CDR2 is FQNNGV. V gave up 1 base and J gave up 7 bases, with 11 bases separating them. Written as DNA, the CDR3 is TGTGCCAGCAGCTTAGGGGTTGGCTGGAATGAGCAGTTCTTC. This encodes CASSLGVGWNEQFF. The full variable domain, rest sourced from reference TRBV11-2 and TRBJ2-1, is EAGVAQSPRYKIIEKRQSVAFWCNPISGHATLYWYQQILGQGPKLLIQFQNNGVVDDSQLPKDRFSAERLKGVDSTLKIQPAKLEDSAVYLCASSLGVGWNEQFFGPGTRLTVL.

The V and J genes are TRBV6-1 and TRBJ2-7; 7 bases align to TRBD1. The germline gives CDR1 MNHNS, CDR2 SASEGT. The CDR3 totals 15 residues. J gave up 3 bases and V 5 bases, and 10 bases lay outside the gene matches. The chain's CDR3 is CASSNEITGDYEQYF. The CDR3 DNA follows: TGTGCCAGCAGTAATGAAATAACAGGGGACTACGAGCAGTACTTC.

V and J are TRBV7-8 and TRBJ1-3; D unresolved. The V end lost 5 bases, the J end lost 3 bases, and 11 bases lay between the germline ends. This CDR3 region has 14 residues. Germline CDR1 reads SGHVS; CDR2 reads FQNEAQ. The CDR3 DNA follows: TGTGCCAGCAGCGTTACTAGACATGGAAACACCATATATTTT. Encoded protein: CASSVTRHGNTIYF.

The chain couples TRBV28 to TRBJ2-7; 9 nucleotides align to TRBD1. The germline CDR1 and CDR2 sequences are MDHEN and SYDVKM. Losses at the gene ends were 5 bases for V and 2 bases for J; bases not matched to a gene: 7. CDR3 length: 15 residues. CDR3 nucleotide sequence: TGTGCCAGCAGTGTACGGGACAGGGCTCCCTACGAGCAGTACTTC. Encoded protein: CASSVRDRAPYEQYF.

The rearrangement uses TRBV5-6 and TRBJ1-1; D call uncertain. The V and J ends lost 0 bases and 3 bases respectively, with 9 bases between them. The CDR3 contains 14 residues. Germline V gene lookup returns CDR1 SGHDT and CDR2 YYEEEE. CDR3 nucleotide sequence: TGTGCCAGCAGCTTGGGCCGGGCTTACACTGAAGCTTTCTTT. It specifies CASSLGRAYTEAFF. Using reference TRBV5-6 and TRBJ1-1 for the parts outside the CDR3, the full variable domain is DAGVTQSPTHLIKTRGQQVTLRCSPKSGHDTVSWYQQALGQGPQFIFQYYEEEERQRGNFPDRFSGHQFPNYSSELNVNALLLGDSALYLCASSLGRAYTEAFFGQGTRLTVV.

The CDR3 DNA follows: TGTGCCAGCAGTTATTGCCCGCGGGAGGGCAGCTACGAGCAGTACTTC. Translation gives CASSYCPREGSYEQYF. The chain joins TRBV6-9 to TRBJ2-7, with 9 bases identical to TRBD2. CDR1 and CDR2 from the germline V gene are MNHGY and SVAAGI. Trimming removed 1 base from V and 3 bases from J; junction bases left unmatched: 7. CDR3 length: 16 amino acids.

The chain couples TRBV11-2 to TRBJ2-1, with no clear D. The V and J ends lost 5 bases and 0 bases respectively, with 23 bases between them. The CDR3 consists of 19 residues. The germline CDR1 and CDR2 sequences are SGHAT and FQNNGV. CDR3 bases: TGTGCCAGCAGCCCCCCTTTGGGCACAAACCGATCCTCCTACAATGAGCAGTTCTTC. Its protein product is CASSPPLGTNRSSYNEQFF.

This chain joins TRBV14 and TRBJ2-7; D might be TRBD1 (5 bases). The CDR3 length is 14 residues. The germline gives CDR1 SGHDN, CDR2 FVKESK. V shed 4 bases and J shed 5 bases, with 15 bases lying between them. The CDR3 is CASSPLGQENEQYF. As DNA, the CDR3 is TGTGCCAGCAGCCCTCTAGGACAAGAGAACGAGCAGTACTTC.

As concerns this clone: In the same sample, other DNA sequences code for this CDR3. V usage is TRBV6-5 and J usage is TRBJ2-7; tentatively, D is TRBD2 (5 bases). V was shortened by 2 bases and J by 0 bases, with 5 bases between the two germline ends. Per the germline V gene, CDR1 is MNHEY and CDR2 is SVGAGI. CDR3 length: 13 residues. The CDR3, as DNA: TGTGCCAGCAGTTACGGAGGCTCCTACGAGCAGTACTTC. Translated, it gives CASSYGGSYEQYF.

V and J are TRBV7-3 and TRBJ2-1, with 8 bases matching TRBD2. CDR3 length equals 16 residues. Germline V gene data show CDR1 as SGHTA and CDR2 as FQGTGA. The ends lost 6 bases at V and 1 base at J; junction bases unmatched: 8. CDR3 DNA: TGTGCCAGCAGTATATCCGGGGGGGAATCCTACAATGAGCAGTTCTTC. Translating gives CASSISGGESYNEQFF.

This sequence joins TRBV6-1 and TRBJ2-7; 9 bases line up with TRBD2. Germline V gene sequence: CDR1 MNHNS, CDR2 SASEGT. V trimming: 4 bases; J trimming: 0 bases; junction bases outside the gene matches: 10. This CDR3 is 17 amino acids long. The CDR3 sequence is CASSVQFSGSFSYEQYF. CDR3 coding DNA: TGTGCCAGCAGTGTACAATTTAGCGGGAGTTTCTCCTACGAGCAGTACTTC.

V is TRBV5-6 and J is TRBJ2-7; 7 positions agree with TRBD1. Germline V gives CDR1 SGHDT, CDR2 YYEEEE. The V and J ends lost 2 bases and 3 bases, in that order; junction bases with no gene match: 11. This CDR3 is 16 amino acids long. Here the CDR3 DNA reads TGTGCCAGCAGCTTATCTTTTTGGCGACAGGGCTACGAGCAGTACTTC. Its translation: CASSLSFWRQGYEQYF. Supplemented by reference TRBV5-6 and TRBJ2-7, the full variable domain reads DAGVTQSPTHLIKTRGQQVTLRCSPKSGHDTVSWYQQALGQGPQFIFQYYEEEERQRGNFPDRFSGHQFPNYSSELNVNALLLGDSALYLCASSLSFWRQGYEQYFGPGTRLTVT.

As for this clone: In the same sample, other DNA sequences code for this CDR3. The CDR3 sequence is CASSPWDRGETQYF. The CDR3 nucleotides read TGTGCCAGCAGCCCCTGGGACAGAGGGGAGACCCAGTACTTC. The gene calls are TRBV9 and TRBJ2-5; 7 nucleotides align to TRBD1. V lost 4 bases to trimming and J lost 5 bases; unmatched junction nucleotides: 8. CDR3 length: 14 residues. CDR1 is SGDLS, CDR2 YYNGEE, per germline.

This clone has just one count. V and J are TRBV7-6 and TRBJ2-7, with 9 bases identical to TRBD2. The CDR3 totals 15 residues. V lost 2 bases and J lost 2; bases outside the gene matches: 4. Germline V gives CDR1 SGHVS, CDR2 FNYEAQ. CDR3 DNA sequence: TGTGCCAGCAGCTTATTTGCGGGAGGGACCTACGAGCAGTACTTC. It encodes CASSLFAGGTYEQYF.

This clone was seen a few times. The chain joins TRBV12-2 to TRBJ2-7; the table's D call TRBD2 went unverified against the DNA. TRBV12-2 is shown as a pseudogene. The CDR3 spans 12 residues. CDR3: CASRLSLREQYF. CDR3 coding DNA: TGTGCAAGTCGCTTGTCGCTACGTGAGCAGTACTTC.

The genes are TRBV4-3 and TRBJ2-1; possibly TRBD2 for D (5 bases). V was cut by 0 bases and J by 7 bases, with 10 bases left in between. CDR3 length: 14 amino acids. CDR1 is LGHNA and CDR2 is YSLEER in the germline V gene. DNA for the CDR3: TGCGCCAGCAGCCAAGATCGCGGCGGGAATGAGCAGTTCTTC. It codes for CASSQDRGGNEQFF.